Listed below are T cell receptor beta chains from one sample, sequenced in a study of blood T cell repertoires in COVID-19. Repertoires were generated with immunoSEQ multiplex PCR, while TCRdb's copy carries only in-frame clones and drops some. Among some 180,000 clones listed, over 80% were seen once. Material for sequencing was peripheral blood. These receptor sequences come from a middle-aged woman with COVID-19, enrolled during active disease. CDR3s include the opening cysteine and the closing phenylalanine or tryptophan. The order of the fields is clone size, J gene, D gene, V gene, CDR3 DNA, CDR3 protein. The D gene is left open where the match is weak. Some rows have no size entry. The others give once, few or many, or a class for an expanded clone.

clone size: -; J gene: TRBJ1-2; D gene: -; V gene: TRBV18; CDR3 DNA: TGTGCCAGCTCACCGGCCTCTACGGGAGGCTACACCTTC; CDR3 protein: CASSPASTGGYTF
clone size: few; J gene: TRBJ2-7; D gene: -; V gene: TRBV10-1; CDR3 DNA: TGCGCCAGCGCGTTGCGGGATGGCTACGAGCAGTACTTC; CDR3 protein: CASALRDGYEQYF
clone size: once; J gene: TRBJ1-1; D gene: -; V gene: TRBV19; CDR3 DNA: TGTGCCAGTAGATTCGGGGGAACTGAAGCTTTCTTT; CDR3 protein: CASRFGGTEAFF
clone size: -; J gene: TRBJ1-2; D gene: -; V gene: TRBV6-5; CDR3 DNA: TGTGCCAGCAGTTACTCCGGGGGGCATATCTATGGCTACACCTTC; CDR3 protein: CASSYSGGHIYGYTF
clone size: -; J gene: TRBJ2-7; D gene: TRBD1; V gene: TRBV6-5; CDR3 DNA: TGTGCCAGCAGGCGCGCCCCGGACAGGGGTTACGAGCAGTACTTC; CDR3 protein: CASRRAPDRGYEQYF
clone size: -; J gene: TRBJ1-1; D gene: -; V gene: TRBV6-5; CDR3 DNA: TGTGCCAGCAGTTACTCGAGGTACGGTATGAACACTGAAGCTTTCTTT; CDR3 protein: CASSYSRYGMNTEAFF
clone size: -; J gene: TRBJ1-5; D gene: -; V gene: TRBV28; CDR3 DNA: TGTGCCAGCATTGACCAGCGGGTTCAGCCCCAGCATTTT; CDR3 protein: CASIDQRVQPQHF
clone size: few; J gene: TRBJ2-1; D gene: TRBD2; V gene: TRBV5-1; CDR3 DNA: TGCGCCAGCAGCTTGGTAGCGGGATGGGATGAGCAGTTCTTC; CDR3 protein: CASSLVAGWDEQFF
clone size: -; J gene: TRBJ1-1; D gene: TRBD1; V gene: TRBV11-2; CDR3 DNA: TGTGCCAGCAGCTCGGGACAGGGATTGAACACTGAAGCTTTCTTT; CDR3 protein: CASSSGQGLNTEAFF
clone size: -; J gene: TRBJ1-2; D gene: TRBD1; V gene: TRBV5-6; CDR3 DNA: TGTGCCAGCAGCTTCTTTCTGACAGGGGCTCCCGGCTATGGCTACACCTTC; CDR3 protein: CASSFFLTGAPGYGYTF
clone size: -; J gene: TRBJ2-7; D gene: -; V gene: TRBV3-1/TRBV3-2; CDR3 DNA: TGTGCCAGCAGCCAAGGGGCGCAAAGTTCCTACGAGCAGTACTTC; CDR3 protein: CASSQGAQSSYEQYF
clone size: -; J gene: TRBJ1-1; D gene: -; V gene: TRBV6-1; CDR3 DNA: TGTGCCAGCACTGGACAGCTCCCGCCCACTGAAGCTTTCTTT; CDR3 protein: CASTGQLPPTEAFF
clone size: -; J gene: TRBJ1-2; D gene: TRBD1; V gene: TRBV9; CDR3 DNA: TGTGCCAGCAGCGTAGACCCGGCAGGGGGCCTAATTGGCTACACCTTC; CDR3 protein: CASSVDPAGGLIGYTF
clone size: -; J gene: TRBJ2-2; D gene: TRBD2; V gene: TRBV2; CDR3 DNA: TGTGCCAGCAGGGATAGCGGGTCGAACACCGGGGAGCTGTTTTTT; CDR3 protein: CASRDSGSNTGELFF
clone size: -; J gene: TRBJ2-4; D gene: -; V gene: TRBV28; CDR3 DNA: TGTGCCAGCACCTACGGGGGGCGGGCCAAAAACATTCAGTACTTC; CDR3 protein: CASTYGGRAKNIQYF
clone size: -; J gene: TRBJ2-7; D gene: -; V gene: TRBV6-5; CDR3 DNA: TGTGCCAGCAGGACCTTGACAACCTCCTACGAGCAGTACTTC; CDR3 protein: CASRTLTTSYEQYF
clone size: -; J gene: TRBJ1-2; D gene: -; V gene: TRBV24-1; CDR3 DNA: TGTGCCACCAGGGGGCCCTCGACGGAGTCTAACTATGGCTACACCTTC; CDR3 protein: CATRGPSTESNYGYTF
clone size: -; J gene: TRBJ2-2; D gene: -; V gene: TRBV5-6; CDR3 DNA: TGTGCCAGCAGCTTGGACAGGGAGGGCACCGGGGAGCTGTTTTTT; CDR3 protein: CASSLDREGTGELFF
clone size: -; J gene: TRBJ2-5; D gene: TRBD2; V gene: TRBV16; CDR3 DNA: TGTGCCAGCAGCCCCATGGGCGGGAGTGAGACCCAGTACTTC; CDR3 protein: CASSPMGGSETQYF
clone size: -; J gene: TRBJ1-2; D gene: -; V gene: TRBV12-3/TRBV12-4; CDR3 DNA: TGTGCCAGCAGGCCCGTGGGGCATGGCTACACCTTC; CDR3 protein: CASRPVGHGYTF
clone size: -; J gene: TRBJ1-1; D gene: TRBD1; V gene: TRBV5-1; CDR3 DNA: TGCGCCAGCAGCTTGGGCGGGACAGGGGTCGGGTTGAACACTGAAGCTTTCTTT; CDR3 protein: CASSLGGTGVGLNTEAFF
clone size: -; J gene: TRBJ2-5; D gene: TRBD2; V gene: TRBV12-5; CDR3 DNA: TGTGCTAGTGGTTCGATAGCGGGGGGGCCTCTGGAGACCCAGTACTTC; CDR3 protein: CASGSIAGGPLETQYF
clone size: -; J gene: TRBJ2-5; D gene: TRBD2; V gene: TRBV5-4; CDR3 DNA: TGTGCCAGCAGCCTCGCGGGGGGAGGGAGACCCACCTCCCAGTACTTC; CDR3 protein: CASSLAGGGRPTSQYF
clone size: -; J gene: TRBJ1-6; D gene: TRBD1; V gene: TRBV7-9; CDR3 DNA: TGTGCCAGCAGCTTAGGGGAGGCAGGGGGCGGATATAATTCACCCCTCCACTTT; CDR3 protein: CASSLGEAGGGYNSPLHF
clone size: -; J gene: TRBJ2-1; D gene: -; V gene: TRBV7-9; CDR3 DNA: TGTGCCAGCAGCTTAGCGGCATCCTACAATGAGCAGTTCTTC; CDR3 protein: CASSLAASYNEQFF
clone size: -; J gene: TRBJ2-7; D gene: TRBD1; V gene: TRBV29-1; CDR3 DNA: TGCAGCGTCCTCCGGGACAGGGGGCGATCGAGCTCCTACGAGCAGTACTTC; CDR3 protein: CSVLRDRGRSSSYEQYF
clone size: -; J gene: TRBJ2-2; D gene: -; V gene: TRBV11-2; CDR3 DNA: TGTGCCAGCAGCTTGCGGGCGGGCACCGGGGAGCTGTTTTTT; CDR3 protein: CASSLRAGTGELFF